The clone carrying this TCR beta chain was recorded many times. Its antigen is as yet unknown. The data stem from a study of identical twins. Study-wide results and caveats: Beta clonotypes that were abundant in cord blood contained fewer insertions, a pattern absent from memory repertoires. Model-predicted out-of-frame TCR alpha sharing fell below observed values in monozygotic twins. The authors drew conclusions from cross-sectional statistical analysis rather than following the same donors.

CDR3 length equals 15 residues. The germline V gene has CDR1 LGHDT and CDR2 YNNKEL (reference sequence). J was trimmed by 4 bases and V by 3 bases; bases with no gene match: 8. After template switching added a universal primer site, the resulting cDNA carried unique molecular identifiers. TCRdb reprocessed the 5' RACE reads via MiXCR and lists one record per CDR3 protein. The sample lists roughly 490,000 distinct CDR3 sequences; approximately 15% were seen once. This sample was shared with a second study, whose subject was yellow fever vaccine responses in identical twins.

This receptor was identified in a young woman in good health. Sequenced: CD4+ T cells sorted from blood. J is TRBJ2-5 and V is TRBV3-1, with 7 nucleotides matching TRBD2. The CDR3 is CASSHSIAGPETQYF. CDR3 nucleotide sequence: TGTGCCAGCAGCCACTCCATAGCGGGCCCAGAGACCCAGTACTTC.